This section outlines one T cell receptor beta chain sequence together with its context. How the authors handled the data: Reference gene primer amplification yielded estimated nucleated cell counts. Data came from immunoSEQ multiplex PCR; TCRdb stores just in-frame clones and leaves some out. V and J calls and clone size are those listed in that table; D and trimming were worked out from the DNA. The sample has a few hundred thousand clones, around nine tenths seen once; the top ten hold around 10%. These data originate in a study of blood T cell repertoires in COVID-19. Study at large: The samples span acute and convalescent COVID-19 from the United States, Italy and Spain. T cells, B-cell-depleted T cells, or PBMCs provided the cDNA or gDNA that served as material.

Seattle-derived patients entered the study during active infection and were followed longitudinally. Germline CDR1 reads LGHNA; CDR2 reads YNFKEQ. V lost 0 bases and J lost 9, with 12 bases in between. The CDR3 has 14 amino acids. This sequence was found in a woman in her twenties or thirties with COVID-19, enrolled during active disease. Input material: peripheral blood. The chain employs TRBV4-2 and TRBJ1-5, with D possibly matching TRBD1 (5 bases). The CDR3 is CASSQEGGSRPQHF. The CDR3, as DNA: TGTGCCAGCAGCCAAGAGGGGGGGTCCCGGCCCCAGCATTTT.